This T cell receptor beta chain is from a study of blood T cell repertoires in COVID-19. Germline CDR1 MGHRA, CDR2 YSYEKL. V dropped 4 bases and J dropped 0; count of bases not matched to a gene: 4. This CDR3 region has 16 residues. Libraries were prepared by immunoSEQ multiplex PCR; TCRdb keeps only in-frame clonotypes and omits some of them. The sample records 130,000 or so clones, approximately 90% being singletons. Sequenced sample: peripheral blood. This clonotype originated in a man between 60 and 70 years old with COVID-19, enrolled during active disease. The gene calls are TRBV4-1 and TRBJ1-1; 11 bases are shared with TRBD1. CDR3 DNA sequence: TGCGCCAGCAGCCGAGGACAGGGGGCCCTGAACACTGAAGCTTTCTTT. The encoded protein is CASSRGQGALNTEAFF.